This T cell receptor (beta chain) was retrieved from a study of shared clonotypes between healthy human individuals. Study at large: The donor group consisted of two women and three men, aged 18 to 49.

The CDR3 has 14 residues. The germline V gene encodes CDR1 MNHNS and CDR2 SASEGT. Trimming removed 2 bases from V and 6 bases from J, with 13 bases in between. Libraries were prepared by immunoSEQ multiplex PCR; TCRdb keeps only in-frame clonotypes and omits some of them. The sample has 100,000 to 130,000 clones; approximately 70% are singletons. The chain carries TRBV6-1 and TRBJ1-1; D gene uncertain. Sequenced material: memory CD8+ T cells sorted from blood. Subset indicated: CD45RO+ cells pooled with CCR7-negative TemRA cells. The receptor was isolated from a woman in her 30s in good health. The CDR3 sequence is CASSEMEEGSEAFF. The CDR3 region has the DNA TGTGCCAGCAGTGAAATGGAGGAGGGCTCTGAAGCTTTCTTT.